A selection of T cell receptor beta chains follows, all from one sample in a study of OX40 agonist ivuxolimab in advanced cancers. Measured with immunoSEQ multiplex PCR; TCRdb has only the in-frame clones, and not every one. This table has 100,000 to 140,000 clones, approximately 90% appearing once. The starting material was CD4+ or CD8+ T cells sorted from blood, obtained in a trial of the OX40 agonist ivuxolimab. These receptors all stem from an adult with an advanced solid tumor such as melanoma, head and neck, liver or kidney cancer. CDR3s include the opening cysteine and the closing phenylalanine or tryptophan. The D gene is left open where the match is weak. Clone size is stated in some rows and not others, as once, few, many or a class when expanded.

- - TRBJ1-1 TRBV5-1 TGCGCCAGCAGTCAAGGCGAGACGGGCACTGAAGCTTTCTTT CASSQGETGTEAFF
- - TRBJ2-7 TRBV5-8 TGTGCCAGCAGCTCTGGACGGGATACATCCTACGAGCAGTACTTC CASSSGRDTSYEQYF
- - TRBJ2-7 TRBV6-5 TGTGCCAGCAGTTACTCGGGGGGCTTAGTCTACGAGCAGTACTTC CASSYSGGLVYEQYF
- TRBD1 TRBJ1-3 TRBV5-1 TGCGCCAGCAGTCAACAGGGGTCCTCTGGAAACACCATATATTTT CASSQQGSSGNTIYF
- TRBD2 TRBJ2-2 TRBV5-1 TGCGCCAGCAGCCCAGGACTAGCCCCCACCGGGGAGCTGTTTTTT CASSPGLAPTGELFF
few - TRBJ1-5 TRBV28 TGTGCCAGCAGGATAGAAGTCGGTCAGCCCCAGCATTTT CASRIEVGQPQHF
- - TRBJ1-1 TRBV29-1 TGCAGCGTAGACCAGGGGTGGGACACTGAAGCTTTCTTT CSVDQGWDTEAFF
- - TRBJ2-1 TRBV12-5 TGTGCTAGTGGTTTGGTACTAGGGAAAAACAATGAGCAGTTCTTC CASGLVLGKNNEQFF
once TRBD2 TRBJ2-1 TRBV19 TGTGCCAGTAACGCGGGACTAGCGAGCTCCTACAATGAGCAGTTCTTC CASNAGLASSYNEQFF
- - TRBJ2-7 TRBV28 TGTGCCAGCAGCTCGACCCCCTCCTACGAGCAGTACTTC CASSSTPSYEQYF
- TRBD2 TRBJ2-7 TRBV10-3 TGTGCCATCACCCCCGGGACTAGCTGGGAGCAGTACTTC CAITPGTSWEQYF
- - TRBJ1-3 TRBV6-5 TGTGCCAGCAGTTACTCGAGGGACTCTGGAAACACCATATATTTT CASSYSRDSGNTIYF
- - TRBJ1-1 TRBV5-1 TGCGCCAGCAGCTTGGCCGGACGGAGTGAAGCTTTCTTT CASSLAGRSEAFF
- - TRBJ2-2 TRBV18 TGTGCCAGCCCCCCCATCAGGGACACCGGGGAGCTGTTTTTT CASPPIRDTGELFF
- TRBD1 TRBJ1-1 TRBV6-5 TGTGCCAGCAGTTATCGGGACAGGGACACTGAAGCTTTCTTT CASSYRDRDTEAFF
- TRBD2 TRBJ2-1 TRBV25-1 TGTGCCAGCAGTGAGGTGGCTAGCGGCTCCTACAATGAGCAGTTCTTC CASSEVASGSYNEQFF
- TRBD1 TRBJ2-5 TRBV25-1 TGTGCCAGCAGTCTGGGGACAGGCCCCCAAGAGACCCAGTACTTC CASSLGTGPQETQYF
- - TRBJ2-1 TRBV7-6 TGTGCCAGCAGCTTGAACCGGGACGCGTACAATGAGCAGTTCTTC CASSLNRDAYNEQFF
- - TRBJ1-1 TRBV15 TGTGCCACCAGCAGAGATCAGGTGAACACTGAAGCTTTCTTT CATSRDQVNTEAFF
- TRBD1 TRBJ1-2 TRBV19 TGTGCCACAGGACAGGGGAACTATGGCTACACCTTC CATGQGNYGYTF
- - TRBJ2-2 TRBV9 TGTGCCAGCAGCGTAGAGAAGACTCTCAATGACGGGGAGCTGTTTTTT CASSVEKTLNDGELFF
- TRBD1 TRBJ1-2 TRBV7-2 TGTGCCAGCAGCGCCCGGACAGGCGACTATGGCTACACCTTC CASSARTGDYGYTF